One sample yielded the 23 T cell receptor beta chains listed below, sequenced in a study of preoperative IRX-2 immunotherapy in early breast cancer. TCRdb's copy holds only in-frame clones and misses some; the assay was immunoSEQ multiplex PCR. The data show under 15,000 clones, approximately 91% seen once. The treatment denotes: preoperative locoregional IRX-2 cytokine immunotherapy. This specimen was collected from a patient treated with IRX-2 immunotherapy. These receptors all come from a human donor with breast cancer.

This chain joins TRBV15 and TRBJ1-5; D unresolved. The CDR3 loop spans 17 amino acids. V was trimmed by 2 bases and J by 5 bases, leaving 19 bases between them. CDR1 is LNHNV and CDR2 is YYDKDF in the germline V gene (reference sequence). The CDR3 here is CATSRMLAGYEDQPQHF. The DNA for the CDR3 is TGTGCCACCAGCAGAATGTTGGCGGGGTACGAGGATCAGCCCCAGCATTTT.

The CDR3 bases are TGTGCCAGCAGCTTTCCATTGATGAACACTGAAGCTTTCTTT. As protein: CASSFPLMNTEAFF. This chain links TRBV5-4 with TRBJ1-1; D gene unclear. V was trimmed by 2 bases and J by 0 bases, leaving 8 bases between them. The CDR3 has 14 amino acids. Germline-derived CDR1 and CDR2 are SGHNT and YYREEE (reference sequence).

The chain links TRBV4-2 to TRBJ2-3, with 7 nucleotides matching TRBD2. V trimming: 0 bases; J trimming: 0 bases; junction bases outside the gene matches: 3. The CDR3 length is 16 residues. CDR1 is LGHNA and CDR2 is YNFKEQ in the germline V gene. CDR3 in amino acids: CASSQEGGISTDTQYF. DNA of the CDR3: TGTGCCAGCAGCCAAGAGGGAGGGATAAGCACAGATACGCAGTATTTT.

The rearrangement links TRBV6-5 to TRBJ1-1; D is ambiguous. Germline V gene data show CDR1 as MNHEY and CDR2 as SVGAGI. Trimming pared 0 bases from V and 4 bases from J, leaving 9 bases between. This CDR3 region has 14 residues. CDR3 DNA sequence: TGTGCCAGCAGTTACTCGGGGTATGGCACTGAAGCTTTCTTT. As protein: CASSYSGYGTEAFF.

The CDR3 loop is CASRTSGGSEQFF. The CDR3 region has the DNA TGTGCCTCCAGGACTAGCGGGGGCTCTGAGCAGTTCTTC. This chain links TRBV30 with TRBJ2-1; 13 nucleotides line up with TRBD2. V lost 7 bases, J lost 9 bases, and 6 bases stayed unmatched. The CDR3 has 13 amino acids. Germline V gene lookup returns CDR1 GTSNPN and CDR2 SVGIG (reference sequence).

The V call is TRBV5-1, the J call TRBJ2-3; D is perhaps TRBD1 or TRBD2 (5 bases each). CDR3 size: 15 residues. Trimming shortened V by 3 bases and J by 3 bases, and 14 bases separated the two germline ends. Germline CDR1 is SGHRS and CDR2 is YFSETQ. The CDR3 region is CASSSGTARTDTQYF. CDR3 bases: TGCGCCAGCAGCTCCGGGACCGCCCGGACAGATACGCAGTATTTT.

This chain links TRBV18 with TRBJ1-1, with D uncertain. CDR3 size: 15 residues. Germline lookup yields CDR1 KGHSH and CDR2 LQKENI. Trimming pared 1 base from V and 1 base from J, leaving 10 bases between. Written as DNA, the CDR3 is TGTGCCAGCTCACCACGTGGGGAATCGAACACTGAAGCTTTCTTT. Its translation: CASSPRGESNTEAFF. The full variable domain, completed using reference TRBV18 and TRBJ1-1, is NAGVMQNPRHLVRRRGQEARLRCSPMKGHSHVYWYRQLPEEGLKFMVYLQKENIIDESGMPKERFSAEFPKEGPSILRIQQVVRGDSAAYFCASSPRGESNTEAFFGQGTRLTVV.

The gene calls are TRBV10-3 and TRBJ2-3; no definite D call. Germline CDR1 ENHRY, CDR2 SYGVKD. CDR3 size: 12 residues. V lost 0 bases and J 4 bases, leaving 2 bases between the germline ends. CDR3 amino acids: CAISESADTQYF. The CDR3 bases are TGTGCCATCAGTGAGTCGGCAGATACGCAGTATTTT.

The chain has TRBV6-5 and TRBJ2-5, with unresolved D. The germline V gene encodes CDR1 MNHEY and CDR2 SVGAGI. CDR3 length equals 14 residues. With 4 bases removed from V and 2 bases from J, the gap between germline ends came to 11 bases. As DNA, the CDR3 is TGTGCCAGCAGTTCCCCCGGAAGTCAAGAGACCCAGTACTTC. It codes for CASSSPGSQETQYF.

This clone was recorded only once. The chain carries TRBV19 and TRBJ1-1; the D is unclear. Germline V gene lookup returns CDR1 LNHDA and CDR2 SQIVND (reference sequence). CDR3 size: 13 residues. V lost 5 bases, J lost 0 bases, and 7 bases lay in between. CDR3 sequence: CASSSVLNTEAFF. CDR3 nucleotide sequence: TGTGCCAGTAGTTCGGTCCTGAACACTGAAGCTTTCTTT. The full variable domain, with the rest looked up from reference TRBV19 and TRBJ1-1, is DGGITQSPKYLFRKEGQNVTLSCEQNLNHDAMYWYRQDPGQGLRLIYYSQIVNDFQKGDIAEGYSVSREKKESFPLTVTSAQKNPTAFYLCASSSVLNTEAFFGQGTRLTVV.

The genes are TRBV7-2 and TRBJ2-2; D remains unclear. Germline V CDR1 and CDR2: SGHTA, FQGNSA. The CDR3 spans 16 residues. V gave up 3 bases and J gave up 3 bases, with 14 bases separating them. The DNA for the CDR3 is TGTGCCAGCAGCTTTTCCCCCACTTTCTACACCGGGGAGCTGTTTTTT. Its protein product is CASSFSPTFYTGELFF.

The V gene is TRBV29-1, the J gene TRBJ1-1; perhaps TRBD1 as D (5 bases). CDR1 and CDR2 from the germline V gene are SQVTM and ANQGSEA. Trimming removed 6 bases from V and 0 bases from J, with 14 bases in between. This CDR3 region has 14 residues. The CDR3 spells CSVRAGAMNTEAFF. CDR3 nucleotide sequence: TGCAGCGTGAGAGCTGGGGCGATGAACACTGAAGCTTTCTTT.

This chain connects TRBV19 to TRBJ1-2; 7 bases agree with TRBD1. The CDR3 is made up of 12 amino acids. V shed 4 bases, J shed 9 bases, and the junction held 5 bases outside the gene matches. The germline CDR1 and CDR2 sequences are LNHDA and SQIVND (reference sequence). The CDR3 sequence is CASSSRQGSYTF. The CDR3 DNA is TGTGCCAGTAGTAGCCGACAGGGTAGCTACACCTTC.

This chain links TRBV28 with TRBJ2-7; perhaps TRBD1 as D (5 bases). This CDR3 has 14 residues. With 5 bases removed from V and 6 bases from J, the gap between germline ends came to 17 bases. Germline CDR1 MDHEN, CDR2 SYDVKM. The CDR3 region is CASSPTVGRAEQYV. For the CDR3, the DNA is TGTGCCAGCAGTCCCACCGTGGGCAGGGCCGAGCAGTACGTC.

The V gene is TRBV7-2, the J gene TRBJ2-5; D gene uncertain. The better agreement between TRBJ2-7 and the DNA end casts doubt on the J call. The germline CDR1 and CDR2 sequences are SGHTA and FQGNSA. CDR3 length: 13 amino acids. The CDR3 is CASSLGWSYEQYF. DNA for the CDR3: TGTGCCAGCAGCTTAGGTTGGTCCTACGAGCAGTACTTC.

The chain employs TRBV15 and TRBJ2-1; D is uncertain. Deletions cut 8 bases from V and 0 bases from J, with 14 bases between. Per the germline V gene, CDR1 is LNHNV and CDR2 is YYDKDF (reference sequence). The CDR3 length is 15 residues. CDR3 sequence: CATQKDLNSYNEQFF. DNA for the CDR3: TGTGCCACCCAAAAGGACCTCAACTCCTACAATGAGCAGTTCTTC.

V usage is TRBV7-9 and J usage is TRBJ1-2, with TRBD1 matching 8 bases. V shed 3 bases and J 4 bases; nucleotides not matched to a gene: 7. The CDR3 runs 15 residues. Germline V gene lookup returns CDR1 SEHNR and CDR2 FQNEAQ (reference sequence). CDR3 sequence: CASSLGQGAAYGYTF. The CDR3 DNA reads as TGTGCCAGCAGCTTGGGTCAGGGGGCTGCCTATGGCTACACCTTC.

The rearrangement links TRBV19 to TRBJ1-1; 10 nucleotides agree with TRBD1. The CDR3 extends over 14 amino acids. The ends lost 5 bases at V and 11 bases at J; junction bases unmatched: 11. Per the germline V gene, CDR1 is LNHDA and CDR2 is SQIVND (reference sequence). The CDR3 loop is CASSLPGTGVLAFF. The CDR3 region has the DNA TGTGCCAGTAGTCTGCCCGGGACAGGGGTTCTTGCTTTCTTT.

J is TRBJ1-1 and V is TRBV5-4; tentative D call: TRBD1 (5 bases). The V and J ends lost 4 bases and 4 bases respectively, with 5 bases between them. This CDR3 is built from 11 residues. Germline CDR1 SGHNT, CDR2 YYREEE (reference sequence). For the CDR3, the DNA is TGTGCCAGCAGCAGGGGCACTGAAGCTTTCTTT. Protein sequence: CASSRGTEAFF.

The chain recombines TRBV20-1 with TRBJ2-7; D remains ambiguous. The CDR3 is made up of 11 amino acids. Germline CDR1 and CDR2: DFQATT and SNEGSKA (reference sequence). For the CDR3, the DNA is TGCAGCGCGAACAAAGGCTACGAGCAGTACGTC. This sequence encodes CSANKGYEQYV.

The chain is built from TRBV2 and TRBJ2-6, with 10 bases identical to TRBD1. Trimming took 6 bases from V and 1 from J; bases not matched to a gene: 9. The CDR3 loop spans 18 amino acids. CDR1 is SNHLY, CDR2 FYNNEI, per germline. CDR3 in amino acids: CASSPGQGKASGANVLTF. Written as DNA, the CDR3 is TGTGCCAGCAGCCCGGGACAGGGGAAGGCGTCTGGGGCCAACGTCCTGACTTTC.

The chain couples TRBV18 to TRBJ1-1; 7 bases match TRBD1. V gave up 4 bases and J gave up 0 bases; unmatched junction bases: 8. Looked up from germline, CDR1 is KGHSH and CDR2 is LQKENI. CDR3 length equals 16 residues. The DNA of the CDR3 is TGTGCCAGCTCACGAGAACTGGGACAGCTGAACACTGAAGCTTTCTTT. This sequence encodes CASSRELGQLNTEAFF.

The chain recombines TRBV28 with TRBJ1-2, with 8 bases matching TRBD1. The V gene end was trimmed by 8 bases and the J gene end by 8 bases; junction bases not matched to a gene: 13. The V gene's germline CDR1 is MDHEN and CDR2 SYDVKM. The CDR3 extends over 14 amino acids. The CDR3 nucleotides read TGTGCCAGCGGCGGGACAGGACCTACGCCGGGCTACACCTTC. This sequence encodes CASGGTGPTPGYTF.